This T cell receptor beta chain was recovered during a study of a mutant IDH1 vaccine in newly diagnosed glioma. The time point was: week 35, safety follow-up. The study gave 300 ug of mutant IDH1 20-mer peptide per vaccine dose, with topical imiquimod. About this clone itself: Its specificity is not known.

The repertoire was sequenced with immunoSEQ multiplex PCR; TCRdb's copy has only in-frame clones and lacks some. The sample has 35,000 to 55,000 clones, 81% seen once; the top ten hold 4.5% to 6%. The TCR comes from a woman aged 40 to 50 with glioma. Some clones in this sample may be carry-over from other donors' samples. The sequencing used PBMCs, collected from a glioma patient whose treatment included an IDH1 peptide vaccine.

CDR3 in amino acids: CASSLDLTSGSLYRTDTQYF. DNA of the CDR3: TGTGCCAGCAGCTTAGACCTGACTAGCGGGAGTCTATACCGCACAGATACGCAGTATTTT. V and J are TRBV11-2 and TRBJ2-3, with 12 nucleotides matching TRBD2. The V gene end was trimmed by 0 bases and the J gene end by 1 base; junction bases not matched to a gene: 11. Germline CDR1 SGHAT, CDR2 FQNNGV. This CDR3 has 20 amino acids. Based on the CDR3 plus reference TRBV11-2 and TRBJ2-3, the full variable domain is EAGVAQSPRYKIIEKRQSVAFWCNPISGHATLYWYQQILGQGPKLLIQFQNNGVVDDSQLPKDRFSAERLKGVDSTLKIQPAKLEDSAVYLCASSLDLTSGSLYRTDTQYFGPGTRLTVL.